This TCR beta chain was identified during a study of blood T cell repertoires in COVID-19. Study-level information: T cells, B-cell-depleted T cells, or PBMCs provided the cDNA or gDNA that served as material.

There are 16 residues in the CDR3. With V trimmed by 0 bases and J by 5 bases, 8 bases remained unmatched. Germline V gene sequence: CDR1 SQVTM, CDR2 ANQGSEA. The data were produced by immunoSEQ multiplex PCR, yet TCRdb's version contains in-frame clones alone and is incomplete. The sample lists more than 200,000 clones, roughly 84% seen once, with around 7% in the top ten. Material for sequencing was PBMCs or T cells enriched from blood (not recorded which). This sequence joins TRBV29-1 and TRBJ2-7, with 12 bases matching TRBD2. The receptor was isolated from a man aged 25 to 40 in a cohort exposed to, infected with or recovered from COVID-19 (not recorded which). CDR3 in amino acids: CSVEDPTSGRSDEQYF. CDR3 DNA sequence: TGCAGCGTTGAAGATCCGACTAGCGGGAGATCCGACGAGCAGTACTTC.